This TCR beta chain was observed in a study of identical twins. TCRdb re-called the 5' RACE reads through MiXCR, storing one row per CDR3 protein. The table records roughly 750,000 distinct CDR3 sequences, about 20% of them present only once. The CDR3 is 13 amino acids. Per germline, CDR1 DFQATT and CDR2 SNEGSKA (reference sequence). Unmatched junction bases numbered 4, after V lost 6 bases and J lost 4 bases. The same data also went into a second study, on T cells expressing NK-cell markers. That paper states: Obtained from sorted CD3+CD56+NKG2C+, CD3+CD56+NKG2C- and CD3+CD56-NKG2C+ T cells were the TCR beta repertoires. The dominant NKG2C+ clonotypes represented about 1.0-7.5% of CD8+ T cells in 6 or 7 donors. Leadership of the CD3+CD56-NKG2C+ fraction also belonged to these clonotypes in a handful of donors.

This chain connects TRBV20-1 to TRBJ2-1, with 9 bases aligning to TRBD2. This receptor was obtained from a woman aged 18-29 years in good health. Material for sequencing was PBMCs. In DNA form, the CDR3 reads TGCAGTGCCCTTCTAGCGGGGTACAATGAGCAGTTCTTC. Translated, it gives CSALLAGYNEQFF.